This TCR beta chain was retrieved from a study of T cells after yellow fever vaccination. Study-wide background: SMART-Seq v4 Ultra Low Input handled preparation of low-cell-number fractions.

The 5'RACE template-switching step produced TCR cDNA and added a universal primer site and UMIs. TCRdb analysed the 5' RACE reads with MiXCR anew, one entry per CDR3 protein. Here the sample spans some 560,000 distinct CDR3 sequences, about 15% being singletons. The ends were cut back, 4 bases at V and 1 base at J, with 10 bases in the middle. The germline V gene encodes CDR1 LGHDT and CDR2 YNNKEL (reference sequence). This CDR3 has 14 amino acids. Study-wide findings and caveats: Most primary-vaccination clones reappeared after the booster (about 95% CD4, about 90% CD8).

This clonotype was seen repeatedly, ten times or more. What it binds is unknown. The gene calls are TRBV3-1 and TRBJ1-1; D gene unclear. Sample: PBMCs, taken roughly 5 days after the first yellow fever vaccination. The sequence was collected from a man aged 18 to 35 who received the YFV17D yellow fever vaccine. CDR3 residues: CASSRRTANTEAFF. CDR3 DNA: TGTGCCAGCAGCCGCAGGACTGCGAACACTGAAGCTTTCTTT.